This is a list of T cell receptor beta chains from one sample in a study of cytomegalovirus exposure and HLA in healthy donors. Profiling relied on immunoSEQ multiplex PCR, and the TCRdb table lists in-frame clones only, not all of them. The sample contains about 190,000 clones, around 80% of which appear only once. Sequencing input: PBMCs. The source of these receptors is a man between 40 and 49 years old in good health and CMV-seropositive. Both conserved end residues are part of each CDR3. A D gene is named only where the DNA matches it firmly. Not all rows give a size; the values are once, few, many and, for expanded clones, a class.

v_gene: TRBV10-3; abundance: NA; d_gene: TRBD2; j_gene: TRBJ2-3; CDR3nt: TGTGCCATCAGTGACCCCCACCAAGCGGGGAGCACAGATACGCAGTATTTT; CDR3aa: CAISDPHQAGSTDTQYF
v_gene: TRBV14; abundance: NA; d_gene: NA; j_gene: TRBJ2-7; CDR3nt: TGTGCCAGCAGCCAAGAGGTCCGACAGGCCGAGCAGTACTTC; CDR3aa: CASSQEVRQAEQYF
v_gene: TRBV7-3; abundance: NA; d_gene: TRBD2; j_gene: TRBJ2-5; CDR3nt: TGTGCCAGCAGCATCGCAGCGGGGGGCCAAGAGACCCAGTACTTC; CDR3aa: CASSIAAGGQETQYF
v_gene: TRBV4-3; abundance: NA; d_gene: NA; j_gene: TRBJ2-3; CDR3nt: TGCGCCAGCAGCCTGACTGGGGCCTCACTCACAGATACGCAGTATTTT; CDR3aa: CASSLTGASLTDTQYF
v_gene: TRBV27; abundance: NA; d_gene: NA; j_gene: TRBJ2-7; CDR3nt: TGTGCCAGCAGTCTTGCAATACAGGGTCCCTACGAGCAGTACTTC; CDR3aa: CASSLAIQGPYEQYF
v_gene: TRBV5-8; abundance: NA; d_gene: NA; j_gene: TRBJ2-3; CDR3nt: TGTGCCAGCAGCACTCGACAGTACACAGATACGCAGTATTTT; CDR3aa: CASSTRQYTDTQYF
v_gene: TRBV7-6; abundance: NA; d_gene: TRBD1; j_gene: TRBJ2-7; CDR3nt: TGTGCCAGCAGCTTACGCCGGACAGGGTCCCTCGGCGAGCAGTACTTC; CDR3aa: CASSLRRTGSLGEQYF
v_gene: TRBV19; abundance: NA; d_gene: NA; j_gene: TRBJ1-2; CDR3nt: TGTGCCAGCCGTAACTATGGCTACACCTTC; CDR3aa: CASRNYGYTF
v_gene: TRBV2; abundance: NA; d_gene: NA; j_gene: TRBJ2-3; CDR3nt: TGTGCCAGCAGTGTGGGCCAGGCTGGCACAGATACGCAGTATTTT; CDR3aa: CASSVGQAGTDTQYF
v_gene: TRBV19; abundance: NA; d_gene: NA; j_gene: TRBJ1-1; CDR3nt: TGTGCCAGTACCGAGGGGGTCCGAGGCACTGAAGCTTTCTTT; CDR3aa: CASTEGVRGTEAFF
v_gene: TRBV7-2; abundance: NA; d_gene: NA; j_gene: TRBJ2-3; CDR3nt: TGTGCCAGCAGCTTCACTACAGGCCTGGGCACAGATACGCAGTATTTT; CDR3aa: CASSFTTGLGTDTQYF
v_gene: TRBV28; abundance: once; d_gene: NA; j_gene: TRBJ2-3; CDR3nt: TGTGCCAGCCATGGGGCGATTGGGCCCAATACGCAGTATTTT; CDR3aa: CASHGAIGPNTQYF
v_gene: TRBV5-1; abundance: NA; d_gene: NA; j_gene: TRBJ1-6; CDR3nt: TGCGCCAGCAGCTGGGGGGTGAGCTCCTATAATTCACCCCTCCACTTT; CDR3aa: CASSWGVSSYNSPLHF
v_gene: TRBV12-5; abundance: NA; d_gene: TRBD2; j_gene: TRBJ2-2; CDR3nt: TGTGCTAGTGGCCGCGGACTAGCGGGATACCCCGGGGAGCTGTTTTTT; CDR3aa: CASGRGLAGYPGELFF
v_gene: TRBV5-8; abundance: NA; d_gene: NA; j_gene: TRBJ1-2; CDR3nt: TGTGCCAGCAGCTTCGGACAGTCCCATGGCTACACCTTC; CDR3aa: CASSFGQSHGYTF
v_gene: TRBV4-2; abundance: NA; d_gene: TRBD1; j_gene: TRBJ2-7; CDR3nt: TGTGCCAGCAGCCAAGGACAGGGGGACTACGAGCAGTACTTC; CDR3aa: CASSQGQGDYEQYF
v_gene: TRBV28; abundance: NA; d_gene: TRBD1; j_gene: TRBJ1-2; CDR3nt: TGTGCCAGCAGTTTCAGGGGGTATGACTATGGCTACACCTTC; CDR3aa: CASSFRGYDYGYTF
v_gene: TRBV21-1; abundance: NA; d_gene: NA; j_gene: TRBJ1-2; CDR3nt: TGTGCCAGCACCAAAAGGGGGGGCGATGGCTACACCTTC; CDR3aa: CASTKRGGDGYTF
v_gene: TRBV10-2; abundance: NA; d_gene: TRBD2; j_gene: TRBJ2-5; CDR3nt: TGCGCCAGCAGTGAGTCGCTAGCGGGGGTTCAAGAGACCCAGTACTTC; CDR3aa: CASSESLAGVQETQYF
v_gene: TRBV6-5; abundance: NA; d_gene: NA; j_gene: TRBJ1-3; CDR3nt: TGTGCCAGCAGGCTTGGCGGGGATACTGGAAACACCATATATTTT; CDR3aa: CASRLGGDTGNTIYF
v_gene: TRBV9; abundance: NA; d_gene: TRBD2; j_gene: TRBJ2-3; CDR3nt: TGTGCCAGCAGCCTCGGACTAGCGGGGGGGCCCAGCACAGATACGCAGTATTTT; CDR3aa: CASSLGLAGGPSTDTQYF
v_gene: TRBV5-4; abundance: NA; d_gene: TRBD1; j_gene: TRBJ2-1; CDR3nt: TGTGCCAGCAGCCTTAGACAGGGAAACAATGAGCAGTTCTTC; CDR3aa: CASSLRQGNNEQFF
v_gene: TRBV4-2; abundance: NA; d_gene: TRBD1; j_gene: TRBJ1-4; CDR3nt: TGTGCCAGCAGCCAAGGGACAGGGCTCAATAATGAAAAACTGTTTTTT; CDR3aa: CASSQGTGLNNEKLFF
v_gene: TRBV5-4; abundance: NA; d_gene: NA; j_gene: TRBJ2-2; CDR3nt: TGTGCCAGCAGCGAGATATGGGGGGGCCTTTCGGGGGAGCTGTTTTTT; CDR3aa: CASSEIWGGLSGELFF
v_gene: TRBV2; abundance: NA; d_gene: NA; j_gene: TRBJ2-2; CDR3nt: TGTGCCAGCAGTGACGTAGGGGCCGGGGAGCTGTTTTTT; CDR3aa: CASSDVGAGELFF
v_gene: TRBV6-1; abundance: NA; d_gene: NA; j_gene: TRBJ2-5; CDR3nt: TGTGCCAGCAGTCCACAGGTCCAAGAGACCCAGTACTTC; CDR3aa: CASSPQVQETQYF
v_gene: TRBV6-4; abundance: NA; d_gene: TRBD2; j_gene: TRBJ2-3; CDR3nt: TGTGCCAACCGGGGGGAGGATACAGATACGCAGTATTTT; CDR3aa: CANRGEDTDTQYF
v_gene: TRBV29-1; abundance: NA; d_gene: NA; j_gene: TRBJ2-5; CDR3nt: TGCAGCGTTGGGAGAGGGCAAGAGACCCAGTACTTC; CDR3aa: CSVGRGQETQYF
v_gene: TRBV29-1; abundance: NA; d_gene: NA; j_gene: TRBJ2-7; CDR3nt: TGCAGCGCGACCGGGAGCTCCTACGAGCAGTACTTC; CDR3aa: CSATGSSYEQYF
v_gene: TRBV7-2; abundance: NA; d_gene: TRBD1; j_gene: TRBJ1-2; CDR3nt: TGTGCCAGCAGGCCGACCGGGACAGGGGTTGGCTACACCTTC; CDR3aa: CASRPTGTGVGYTF
v_gene: TRBV5-6; abundance: NA; d_gene: TRBD1; j_gene: TRBJ1-4; CDR3nt: TGTGCCAGCAGCTCGACAGGGGTAACCACTAATGAAAAACTGTTTTTT; CDR3aa: CASSSTGVTTNEKLFF
v_gene: TRBV4-3; abundance: NA; d_gene: TRBD1; j_gene: TRBJ1-2; CDR3nt: TGCGCCAGCAGCCGAGGGACAGGGGGCTACTATGGCTACACCTTC; CDR3aa: CASSRGTGGYYGYTF
v_gene: TRBV4-3; abundance: few; d_gene: TRBD1; j_gene: TRBJ2-7; CDR3nt: TGCGCCAGCAGCCCAAACACAGGGGTCCCCTACGAGCAGTACTTC; CDR3aa: CASSPNTGVPYEQYF
v_gene: TRBV18; abundance: NA; d_gene: NA; j_gene: TRBJ2-7; CDR3nt: TGTGCCAGCTCACCATCGCCTGGACTCCACGAGCAGTACTTC; CDR3aa: CASSPSPGLHEQYF
v_gene: TRBV10-3; abundance: NA; d_gene: NA; j_gene: TRBJ2-7; CDR3nt: TGTGCCATCAGTGGGGACTCCAGCTCCTACGAGCAGTACTTC; CDR3aa: CAISGDSSSYEQYF
v_gene: TRBV4-2; abundance: NA; d_gene: TRBD1; j_gene: TRBJ1-1; CDR3nt: TGTGCCAGCAGCCAAGATGTGACAGGGGGGATGAACACTGAAGCTTTCTTT; CDR3aa: CASSQDVTGGMNTEAFF
v_gene: TRBV11-1; abundance: NA; d_gene: NA; j_gene: TRBJ1-1; CDR3nt: TGTGCCAGCAGCTTAGCCCAGAAAGCGATCACTGAAGCTTTCTTT; CDR3aa: CASSLAQKAITEAFF
v_gene: TRBV7-8; abundance: few; d_gene: TRBD1; j_gene: TRBJ1-1; CDR3nt: TGTGCCAGCAGTTCCCTGGGACAGCTCATGAACACTGAAGCTTTCTTT; CDR3aa: CASSSLGQLMNTEAFF
v_gene: TRBV13; abundance: once; d_gene: NA; j_gene: TRBJ2-6; CDR3nt: TGTGCCAGCAGCTCGGCCCTCGACAGGCTACACTCTGGGGCTAACGTCCTGACTTTC; CDR3aa: CASSSALDRLHSGANVLTF